The source of this T cell receptor beta chain is a study of blood T cell repertoires in COVID-19. About the research overall: Acute and convalescent COVID-19 samples came from the United States, Italy and Spain. Sample material is recorded as cDNA or gDNA derived from T cells, B-cell-depleted T cells, or PBMCs.

Authors' data handling: Estimation of nucleated cell counts was performed using reference gene primer amplification. Profiled with immunoSEQ multiplex PCR; TCRdb holds only in-frame clones, not every one. V and J calls and clone size come straight from that table; D and trimming were deduced from the DNA. The sample lists about 110,000 clones, around 83% occurring once. Sequenced input: peripheral blood. The clonotype was recovered from a man aged 70 or older with acute or convalescent COVID-19.

Here the CDR3 DNA reads TGTGCCAGCAGCGTAGCTGGAGGGACAGGGTGGGATACGCAGTATTTT. Protein product: CASSVAGGTGWDTQYF. The gene calls are TRBV9 and TRBJ2-3; 9 bases agree with TRBD1. Germline CDR1 reads SGDLS; CDR2 reads YYNGEE. J lost 6 bases, V lost 0 bases, and 8 bases had no gene match. The CDR3 is 16 residues long.